This T cell receptor beta chain was recovered during a study of PD-1 blockade in classical Hodgkin lymphoma. Patients all relapsed after autologous stem cell transplantation, and there was variation in brentuximab vedotin exposure. Trimming removed 10 bases at V and 4 bases at J, with 22 bases between. Germline V gives CDR1 MNHEY, CDR2 SMNVEV (reference sequence). CDR3 size: 15 residues. This table comes from immunoSEQ multiplex PCR, and its TCRdb copy is limited to in-frame clones, with some not included. The profile shows approximately 57,000 clones, 80% to 95% of them singletons. The TCR originated in a human donor with classical Hodgkin lymphoma. J is TRBJ1-2 and V is TRBV27; D is perhaps TRBD1 (5 bases). The source material was peripheral blood mononuclear cells (PBMCs), sampled before the second cycle of nivolumab. CDR3 DNA sequence: TGTGCCATCCGTACCCTGGGGGGGACTGGCTATGGCTACACCTTC. It yields the protein CAIRTLGGTGYGYTF.